This TCR beta chain was sequenced in a study of blood T cell repertoires in COVID-19. Overall study context: T cells, B-cell-depleted T cells, or PBMCs provided the cDNA or gDNA that served as material.

Original processing notes: Estimation of nucleated cell counts was performed using reference gene primer amplification. Some clones are missing from TCRdb's copy, which holds only in-frame ones; the method was immunoSEQ multiplex PCR. V and J calls and clone size are those listed in that table; D and trimming were worked out from the DNA. Altogether under 130,000 clones are present, approximately 69% being singletons, with the ten largest covering about 6%. The CDR3 is 14 amino acids. Germline CDR1 WNHNN, CDR2 SYGVQD (reference sequence). Trimming stripped 0 bases from V and 6 bases from J, with 11 bases between.

V gene TRBV10-1 combines with J gene TRBJ1-2; D unresolved. Sequenced input: peripheral blood. This clonotype originated in a man older than 75 with acute or convalescent COVID-19. The CDR3 loop reads CASSESRTVNGYTF. DNA of the CDR3: TGCGCCAGCAGTGAGTCGAGGACTGTAAATGGCTACACCTTC.